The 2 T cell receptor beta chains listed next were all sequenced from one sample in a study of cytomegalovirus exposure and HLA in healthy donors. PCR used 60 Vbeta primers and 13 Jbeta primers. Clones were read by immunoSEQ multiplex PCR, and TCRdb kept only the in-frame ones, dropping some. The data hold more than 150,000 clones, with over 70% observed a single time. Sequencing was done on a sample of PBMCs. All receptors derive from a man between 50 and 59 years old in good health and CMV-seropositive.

CDR3 region: CASSQAPGQGADNEQFF. In DNA, the CDR3 is TGCGCCAGCAGCCAAGCTCCGGGACAGGGGGCAGACAATGAGCAGTTCTTC. This rearrangement joins TRBV4-1 to TRBJ2-1, with 12 bases identical to TRBD1. J was trimmed by 5 bases and V by 1 base; bases with no gene match: 6. CDR1 is MGHRA, CDR2 YSYEKL, per germline. This CDR3 is built from 17 residues.

The CDR3 DNA is TGTGCCAGCTCACCAGAGGTTATCTACAATGAGCAGTTCTTC. Translating it yields CASSPEVIYNEQFF. V is TRBV18 and J is TRBJ2-1; D is ambiguous. This CDR3 has 14 residues. Germline V gene data show CDR1 as KGHSH and CDR2 as LQKENI. Trimming took off 2 bases at V and 3 bases at J, with 8 bases between the two ends.